This T cell receptor (beta chain) was profiled in a study of T cell repertoires in cytomegalovirus infection (dated by TCRdb to between 2017 and 2020). Study-level background: Donor HLA type was relevant to the analysis, as public TCR beta signatures indicated carriage of CMV infection together with the matching HLA type.

V gives up 1 base and J gives up 6 bases, and the segment between their germline ends measures 12 bases. Measured from the cysteine to the phenylalanine, the CDR3 is 14 residues long. The sequence is cut down to CDR3 DNA, 42 bases in frame from base 1. As encoded in the germline V gene, CDR1 is SGHRS while CDR2 is YFSETQ. On this clonotype itself: Its antigen remains undetermined. No per-base quality is available; no much larger clone lies one base away.

The paper's findings and limits, for the study overall: In both this cohort and an independent roughly 400-donor cohort, the cumulative frequency of public TCR beta family members distinguished carriers of CMV infection plus the relevant HLA type. The ex vivo response was dominated by HLA-C-restricted CMV-specific TCR beta clonotypes, and the single most frequent clonotype in two of eight donors was supplied by these HLA-C-restricted clonotypes.

Sequencing took place on an Illumina HiSeq 1500. TCRdb reanalyzed the raw reads on its own, using fastp at Q25 for trimming and MiXCR for clone calling, and kept in-frame beta chains. Each entry is one CDR3 protein sequence, shown with its most common DNA and genes. This sample comprises around 530,000 distinct CDR3 sequences, about 30% of them detected only once. In total, the top ten clones hold roughly 13% of the sample. The source material was PBMCs. The TCR comes from a human donor in good health (CMV status not recorded). Some clones in this sample may be carry-over from other donors' samples. This receptor chain uses TRBV5-1 and TRBJ2-3, with TRBD1 perhaps the D gene, on 6 matching bases. The CDR3 has the sequence CASSLTGTMDTQYF. The nucleotide sequence is TGCGCCAGCAGCTTGACAGGGACCATGGATACGCAGTATTTT.